These 18 T cell receptor beta chains share one sample of origin, sequenced in a study of spatial heterogeneity in lung cancer. As for time point: sample taken at primary tumor resection. Sequencing covered unsorted whole RNA taken from tumor, nontumor lung or frozen PBMC. Via MiXCR, TCRdb re-called the 5' RACE reads, giving one row per CDR3 protein. The repertoire has about 44,000 distinct CDR3 sequences, roughly 13% of them found once; the top ten carry 55% to 70%. Material: PBMCs, obtained at surgery. The source is a male donor with early-stage non-small cell lung cancer.

This clonotype occurred many times. The chain has TRBV7-2 and TRBJ2-4, with TRBD2 identical over 7 bases. Germline V lookup: CDR1 SGHTA, CDR2 FQGNSA. V gave up 4 bases and J gave up 5 bases; unmatched junction bases: 17. CDR3 size: 18 residues. CDR3 residues: CASSSGGRGRGLENIQYF. CDR3 nucleotides: TGTGCCAGCAGCTCGGGAGGTCGCGGACGGGGCTTAGAAAACATTCAGTACTTC.

The rearrangement uses TRBV6-5 and TRBJ2-2; 7 positions match TRBD2. Germline V gene lookup returns CDR1 MNHEY and CDR2 SVGAGI. The CDR3 sequence is 15 residues long. J was trimmed by 4 bases and V by 6 bases; bases with no gene match: 8. This CDR3 is CASSSWGGSTGELFF. The CDR3, as DNA: TGTGCCAGCAGCTCCTGGGGAGGGTCCACCGGGGAGCTGTTTTTT.

The chain links TRBV5-4 to TRBJ2-1, with a tentative D call TRBD1 (5 bases). Germline V CDR1 and CDR2: SGHNT, YYREEE (reference sequence). CDR3 length: 14 residues. V was shortened by 0 bases and J by 4 bases, with 8 bases between the two germline ends. CDR3 protein: CASSLDGAYNEQFF. The CDR3 DNA follows: TGTGCCAGCAGCTTGGATGGGGCATACAATGAGCAGTTCTTC.

The V call is TRBV20-1, the J call TRBJ2-1; D possibly corresponds to TRBD2 (6 bases). Germline CDR1 DFQATT, CDR2 SNEGSKA (reference sequence). V lost 2 bases and J 0 bases, leaving 11 bases between the germline ends. This CDR3 contains 15 residues. CDR3 coding DNA: TGCAGTGCTAGACCATTTAGCGGCTCCTACAATGAGCAGTTCTTC. Its translation is CSARPFSGSYNEQFF.

This clonotype turned up a few times. This chain links TRBV5-4 with TRBJ1-1, with TRBD1 as a possible D gene (5 bases). Between the trimmed V and J ends, which lost 5 bases and 5 bases, there was a span of 16 bases. The CDR3 is 14 residues long. From germline, CDR1 is SGHNT and CDR2 YYREEE (reference sequence). The CDR3 nucleotides are TGTGCCAGCAGTATTGGGGGTACAGAAACTGAAGCTTTCTTT. It is translated as CASSIGGTETEAFF.

This clonotype appeared a few times. This chain links TRBV2 with TRBJ2-3; D is possibly TRBD1 (6 bases). Germline assignment: CDR1 SNHLY and CDR2 FYNNEI. The CDR3 consists of 13 residues. Trimming removed 8 bases at V and 2 bases at J, with 11 bases between. The chain's CDR3 is CASAGEITDTQYF. DNA for the CDR3: TGTGCCAGCGCAGGGGAGATCACAGATACGCAGTATTTT.

This clonotype was found many times. The chain carries TRBV29-1 and TRBJ2-1; 9 bases align to TRBD1. Germline loops: CDR1 SQVTM, CDR2 ANQGSEA. V lost 6 bases, J lost 4 bases, and 7 bases stayed unmatched. CDR3 length: 14 residues. This chain's CDR3 is CSVIRDRDYNEQFF. In nucleotides, the CDR3 is TGCAGCGTCATTAGGGACAGGGATTACAATGAGCAGTTCTTC.

This clonotype was counted only a few times. The chain carries TRBV3-1 and TRBJ2-1; D remains unclear. Germline CDR1 reads LGHDT; CDR2 reads YNNKEL (reference sequence). The ends were cut back, 0 bases at V and 1 base at J, with 7 bases in the middle. The length of the CDR3 is 15 residues. Here the CDR3 DNA reads TGTGCCAGCAGCCAAGATACCGGGTCCTACAATGAGCAGTTCTTC. This codes for CASSQDTGSYNEQFF.

The chain employs TRBV20-1 and TRBJ2-3, with D unclear. The germline V gene has CDR1 DFQATT and CDR2 SNEGSKA (reference sequence). V was shortened by 5 bases and J by 3 bases, with 18 bases between the two germline ends. This CDR3 contains 15 residues. The CDR3 DNA reads as TGCAGTGCTGACCCAGTGGCCGTACAGACAGATACGCAGTATTTT. This gives the protein CSADPVAVQTDTQYF.

This clonotype has at least ten counts. The chain links TRBV5-4 to TRBJ2-2; TRBD1 or TRBD2 may be the D gene (7 bases each). The CDR3 extends over 16 amino acids. Germline loops: CDR1 SGHNT, CDR2 YYREEE (reference sequence). V lost 4 bases to trimming and J lost 3 bases, with 16 bases between them. CDR3 in DNA: TGTGCCAGCAGCACCCAGGGGGGGGGCTACACCGGGGAGCTGTTTTTT. Translation gives CASSTQGGGYTGELFF.

This clonotype occurred many times. The chain recombines TRBV10-3 with TRBJ2-7, with D uncertain. The germline gives CDR1 ENHRY, CDR2 SYGVKD. The CDR3 is made up of 12 amino acids. Trimming stripped 2 bases from V and 4 bases from J, with 6 bases between. The CDR3 here is CAISEPGYEQYF. The CDR3 DNA follows: TGTGCCATCAGTGAGCCCGGGTACGAGCAGTACTTC.

The rearrangement uses TRBV12-3 or TRBV12-4 and TRBJ2-2, with TRBD2 identical over 9 bases. Unmatched junction bases numbered 6, after V lost 7 bases and J lost 6 bases. CDR3 size: 14 residues. As DNA, the CDR3 is TGTGCCAGCAAAAAGACTAGCGGACCCGGGGAGCTGTTTTTT. Translation gives CASKKTSGPGELFF.

This clonotype was observed a few times. The chain is built from TRBV24-1 and TRBJ2-2; the D gene is possibly TRBD2 (6 bases). Germline loops: CDR1 KGHDR, CDR2 SFDVKD. Trimming pared 3 bases from V and 1 base from J, leaving 14 bases between. This CDR3 region has 17 residues. The CDR3 reads CATSDPLGGENTGELFF. In nucleotides, the CDR3 is TGTGCCACCAGTGATCCCTTAGGAGGGGAGAACACCGGGGAGCTGTTTTTT.

This clonotype was picked up a small number of times. The chain carries TRBV5-1 and TRBJ1-1; D may be TRBD1 (6 bases). Germline V gene data show CDR1 as SGHRS and CDR2 as YFSETQ. V was trimmed by 3 bases and J by 3 bases, leaving 18 bases between them. The CDR3 is 16 amino acids. The CDR3 is CASSWRGGGSHTEAFF. DNA for the CDR3: TGCGCCAGCAGCTGGAGAGGGGGAGGATCACACACTGAAGCTTTCTTT. Full variable domain (rest looked up from reference TRBV5-1 and TRBJ1-1): KAGVTQTPRYLIKTRGQQVTLSCSPISGHRSVSWYQQTPGQGLQFLFEYFSETQRNKGNFPGRFSGRQFSNSRSEMNVSTLELGDSALYLCASSWRGGGSHTEAFFGQGTRLTVV.

This clonotype came up a few times. The V gene is TRBV19, the J gene TRBJ2-2; a weak D match, TRBD2 (6 bases). Trimming took off 6 bases at V and 4 bases at J, with 12 bases between the two ends. The CDR3 is 14 amino acids. Germline V gives CDR1 LNHDA, CDR2 SQIVND (reference sequence). The CDR3 is CASRPGASTGELFF. CDR3 in DNA: TGTGCCAGTAGGCCGGGAGCGTCCACCGGGGAGCTGTTTTTT.

There are many counts of this clonotype. The chain links TRBV5-1 to TRBJ2-1; either TRBD1 or TRBD2 may fit D (5 bases each). V gave up 4 bases and J gave up 0 bases, with 11 bases separating them. The CDR3 is 15 residues long. Germline values: CDR1 SGHRS, CDR2 YFSETQ. The CDR3 sequence is CASSPGLFSYNEQFF. For the CDR3, the DNA is TGCGCCAGCAGCCCGGGGCTCTTCTCCTACAATGAGCAGTTCTTC.

The chain couples TRBV4-2 to TRBJ1-6, with TRBD1 matching 10 bases. The CDR3 runs to 16 residues. V shed 0 bases, J shed 7 bases, and the junction held 3 bases outside the gene matches. The germline gives CDR1 LGHNA, CDR2 YNFKEQ. DNA for the CDR3: TGTGCCAGCAGCCAAGATTGGGGACAGGGGAATTCACCCCTCCACTTT. This sequence encodes CASSQDWGQGNSPLHF.

The V and J genes are TRBV6-5 and TRBJ1-1; unclear D gene. The germline CDR1 and CDR2 sequences are MNHEY and SVGAGI. This CDR3 region has 13 residues. V lost 6 bases and J 7 bases, leaving 15 bases between the germline ends. The DNA of the CDR3 is TGTGCCAGCAGGGTAGATAGTACTTTTGAAGCTTTCTTT. The encoded protein is CASRVDSTFEAFF.